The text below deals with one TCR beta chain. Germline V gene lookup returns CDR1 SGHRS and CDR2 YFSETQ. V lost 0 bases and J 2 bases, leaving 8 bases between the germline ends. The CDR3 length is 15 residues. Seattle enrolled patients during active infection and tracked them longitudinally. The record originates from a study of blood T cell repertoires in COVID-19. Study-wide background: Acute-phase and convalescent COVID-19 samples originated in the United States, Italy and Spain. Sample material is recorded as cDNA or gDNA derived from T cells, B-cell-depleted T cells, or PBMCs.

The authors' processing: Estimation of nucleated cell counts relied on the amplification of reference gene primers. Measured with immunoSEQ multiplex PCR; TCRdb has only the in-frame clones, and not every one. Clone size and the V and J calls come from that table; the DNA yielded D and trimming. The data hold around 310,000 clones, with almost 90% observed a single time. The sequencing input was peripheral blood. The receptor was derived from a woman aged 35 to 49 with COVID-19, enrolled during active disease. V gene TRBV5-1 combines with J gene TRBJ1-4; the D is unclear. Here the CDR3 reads CASSLEVGTNEKLFF. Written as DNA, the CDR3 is TGCGCCAGCAGCTTGGAGGTGGGCACTAATGAAAAACTGTTTTTT.